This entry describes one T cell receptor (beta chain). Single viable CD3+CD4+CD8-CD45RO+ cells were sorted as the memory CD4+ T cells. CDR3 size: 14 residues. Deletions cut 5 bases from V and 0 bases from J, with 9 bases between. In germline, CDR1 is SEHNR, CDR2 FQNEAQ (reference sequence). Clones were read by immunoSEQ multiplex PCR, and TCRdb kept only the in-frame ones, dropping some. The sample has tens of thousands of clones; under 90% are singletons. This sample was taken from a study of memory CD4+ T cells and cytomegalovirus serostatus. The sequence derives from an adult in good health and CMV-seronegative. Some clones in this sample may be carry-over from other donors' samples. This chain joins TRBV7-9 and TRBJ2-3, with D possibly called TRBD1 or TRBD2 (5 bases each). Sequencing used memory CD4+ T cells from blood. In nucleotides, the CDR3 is TGTGCCAGCAGCACCCGGGACAGCACAGATACGCAGTATTTT. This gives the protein CASSTRDSTDTQYF.